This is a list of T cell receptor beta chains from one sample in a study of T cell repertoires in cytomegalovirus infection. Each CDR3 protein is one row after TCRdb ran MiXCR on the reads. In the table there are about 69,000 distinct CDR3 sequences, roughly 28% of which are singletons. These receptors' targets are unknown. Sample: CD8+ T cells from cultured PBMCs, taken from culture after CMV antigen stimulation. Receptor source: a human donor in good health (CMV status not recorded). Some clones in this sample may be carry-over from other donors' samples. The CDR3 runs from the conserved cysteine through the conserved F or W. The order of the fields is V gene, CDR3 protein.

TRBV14	CASSQDGGGHTEKLFF
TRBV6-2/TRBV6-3	CASRTLGTGENTEAFF
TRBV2	CASSVSQDDNEQFF
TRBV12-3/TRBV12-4	CASSRTSGRGADTQYF
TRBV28	CASTPWGSEAFF
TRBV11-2	CASSSGGEAFF
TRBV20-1	CSGTTGVGEQYF
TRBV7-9	CASNEVAGDLHNELFF
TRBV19	CASSTREGSYNEQFF
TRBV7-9	CASSPLTGPSTGELFF
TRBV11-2	CASSPQGIGDTQYF
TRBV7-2	CASSLLGGVTNEQFF
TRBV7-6	CASSSSTGAQDDQPQHF
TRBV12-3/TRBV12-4	CASRGPNDEKLFF
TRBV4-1	CASSQDDKNSGNTIYF
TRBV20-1	CSARERGGLRLADTQYF
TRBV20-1	CSARDRAGSAYEQYF
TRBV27	CASSLSNVRGGMRCTF
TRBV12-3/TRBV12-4	CASSPTGVSNQPQHF
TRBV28	CASSLLGSANTEAFF
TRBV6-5	CASRMSGRANEQFF
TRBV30	CAWQGEISGTEAFF
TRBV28	CASTQHGTVLRNTEAFF
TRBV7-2	CASSLVLRGNSPLHF
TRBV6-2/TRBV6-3	CASSYSGAGGSETQYF
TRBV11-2	CASSPGTEAYEQYF
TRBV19	CASSHRTGNTEAFF
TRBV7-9	CASSGRDRDYEQYF
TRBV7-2	CASSLEVATNEKLFF
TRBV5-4	CASSSRGAGGAKAEAFF
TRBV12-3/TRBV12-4	CASSFWDTGELFF
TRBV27	CASSETWIRNQPQHF
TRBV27	CASRAGTGGFEAYEQYF
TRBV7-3	CASSASGAQETQYF
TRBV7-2	CASSPTSGGQQETQYF
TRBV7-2	CASSLDDSPSRDQYF
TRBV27	CASSPFGQGGIGQETQYF
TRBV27	CASSSFSNRGGGYTF
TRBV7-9	CASSLDGADTQYF
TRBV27	CASSFSQGVGTEAFF
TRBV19	CASTGGISYNEQFF
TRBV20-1	CSARDLLADYNEQFF
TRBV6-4	CASSTLAGAYNEQFF
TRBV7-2	CASSFTGNEQYF
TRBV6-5	CASSTALRVGVNYGYTF
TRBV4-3	CASSQDSGYSNQPQHF
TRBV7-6	CASSLDPVASGRPSTDTQYF
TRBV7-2	CASGRLAVPYEQYF
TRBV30	CVWSVPWAHDEQFF
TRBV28	CASSLERGPDSPLHF
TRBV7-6	CASSLEGGLAGLSYNEQFF
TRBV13	CASSLGTGVYEQYF
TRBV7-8	CASSYARALNYEQYF
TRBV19	CASRPLGNTEAFF